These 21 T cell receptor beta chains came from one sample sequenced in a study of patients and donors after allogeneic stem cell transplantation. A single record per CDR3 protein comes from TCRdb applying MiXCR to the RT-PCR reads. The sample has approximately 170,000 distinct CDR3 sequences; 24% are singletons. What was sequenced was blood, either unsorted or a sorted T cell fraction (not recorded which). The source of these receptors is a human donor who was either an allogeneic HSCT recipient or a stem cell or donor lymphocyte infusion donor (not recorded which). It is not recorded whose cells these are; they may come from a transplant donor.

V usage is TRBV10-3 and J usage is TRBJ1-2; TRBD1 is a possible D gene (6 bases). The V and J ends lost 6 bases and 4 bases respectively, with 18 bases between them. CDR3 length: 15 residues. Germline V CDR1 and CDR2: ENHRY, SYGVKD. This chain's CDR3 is CAISPPGHGIYGYTF. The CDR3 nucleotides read TGTGCCATCAGCCCACCGGGACACGGAATCTATGGCTACACCTTC.

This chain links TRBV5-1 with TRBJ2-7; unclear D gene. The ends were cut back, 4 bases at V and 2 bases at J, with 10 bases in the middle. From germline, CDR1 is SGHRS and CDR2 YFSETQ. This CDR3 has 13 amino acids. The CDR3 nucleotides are TGCGCCAGCAGCCCGAGGAGCACCTACGAGCAGTACTTC. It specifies CASSPRSTYEQYF. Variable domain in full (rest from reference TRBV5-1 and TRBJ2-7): KAGVTQTPRYLIKTRGQQVTLSCSPISGHRSVSWYQQTPGQGLQFLFEYFSETQRNKGNFPGRFSGRQFSNSRSEMNVSTLELGDSALYLCASSPRSTYEQYFGPGTRLTVT.

In DNA, the CDR3 is TGTGCCAGCAGTGGGGACGCTTACAATGAGCAGTTCTTC. It encodes CASSGDAYNEQFF. The chain combines TRBV25-1 with TRBJ2-1, with D possibly being TRBD1 or TRBD2 (5 bases each). V gave up 4 bases and J gave up 4 bases, with 8 bases separating them. Germline CDR1 reads MGHDK; CDR2 reads SYGVNS. The CDR3 sequence is 13 residues long.

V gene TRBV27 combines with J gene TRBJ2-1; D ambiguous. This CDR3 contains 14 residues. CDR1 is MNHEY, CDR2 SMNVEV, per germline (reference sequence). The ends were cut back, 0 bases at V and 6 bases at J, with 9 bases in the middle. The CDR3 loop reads CASSLSSLSNEQFF. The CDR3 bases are TGTGCCAGCAGTTTATCGAGTCTCAGCAATGAGCAGTTCTTC.

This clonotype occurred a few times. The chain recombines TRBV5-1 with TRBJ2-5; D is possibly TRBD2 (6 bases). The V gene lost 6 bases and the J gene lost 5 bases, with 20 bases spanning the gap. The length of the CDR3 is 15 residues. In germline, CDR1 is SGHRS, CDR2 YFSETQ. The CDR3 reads CASMLGQAGRETQYF. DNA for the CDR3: TGCGCCAGCATGTTGGGGCAGGCGGGAAGGGAGACCCAGTACTTC.

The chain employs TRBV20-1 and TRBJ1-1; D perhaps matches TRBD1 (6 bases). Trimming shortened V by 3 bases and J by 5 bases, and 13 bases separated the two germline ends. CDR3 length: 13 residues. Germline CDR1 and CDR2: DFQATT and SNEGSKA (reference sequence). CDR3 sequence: CSASGGLGTEAFF. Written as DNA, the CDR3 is TGCAGTGCTAGCGGGGGGCTGGGGACTGAAGCTTTCTTT.

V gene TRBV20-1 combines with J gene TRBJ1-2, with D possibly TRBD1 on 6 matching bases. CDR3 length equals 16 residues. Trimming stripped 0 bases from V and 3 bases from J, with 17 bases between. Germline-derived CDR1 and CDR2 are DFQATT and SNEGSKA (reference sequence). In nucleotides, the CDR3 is TGCAGTGCTAGAGATCTGAATCAGGGGCCGGACTATGGCTACACCTTC. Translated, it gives CSARDLNQGPDYGYTF.

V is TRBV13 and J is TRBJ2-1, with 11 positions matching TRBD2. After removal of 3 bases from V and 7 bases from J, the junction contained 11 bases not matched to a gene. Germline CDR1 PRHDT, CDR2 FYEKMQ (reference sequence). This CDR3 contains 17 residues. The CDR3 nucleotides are TGTGCCAGCAGCTTTTACCTAGCGGGGGGCCGCCTTAATGAGCAGTTCTTC. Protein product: CASSFYLAGGRLNEQFF.

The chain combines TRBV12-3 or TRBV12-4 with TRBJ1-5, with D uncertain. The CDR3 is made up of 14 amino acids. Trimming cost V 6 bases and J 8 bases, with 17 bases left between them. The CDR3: CASRTRGSSEPQHF. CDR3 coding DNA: TGTGCCAGCAGAACTAGAGGTTCTTCTGAGCCCCAGCATTTT.

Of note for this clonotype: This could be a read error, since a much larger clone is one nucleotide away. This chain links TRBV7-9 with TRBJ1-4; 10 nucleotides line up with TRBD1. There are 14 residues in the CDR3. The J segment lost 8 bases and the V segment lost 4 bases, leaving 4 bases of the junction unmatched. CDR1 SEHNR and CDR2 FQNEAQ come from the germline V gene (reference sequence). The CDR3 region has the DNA TGTGCCAGCAGCTCCGGGACAGGGGACGAAAAACTGTTTTTT. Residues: CASSSGTGDEKLFF.

CDR3 bases: TGTGCCAGCGGGGGCAGGATACAAGAGACCCAGTACTTC. Translating it yields CASGGRIQETQYF. This sequence joins TRBV27 and TRBJ2-5; a possible D gene is TRBD1 (6 bases). V was shortened by 8 bases and J by 2 bases, with 12 bases between the two germline ends. Germline values: CDR1 MNHEY, CDR2 SMNVEV (reference sequence). This CDR3 has 13 residues.

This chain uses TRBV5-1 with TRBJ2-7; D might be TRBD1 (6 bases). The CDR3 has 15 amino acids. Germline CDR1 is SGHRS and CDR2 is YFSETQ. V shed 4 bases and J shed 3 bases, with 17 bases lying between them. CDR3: CASSPYETGYYEQYF. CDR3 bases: TGCGCCAGCAGCCCCTACGAGACAGGCTACTACGAGCAGTACTTC.

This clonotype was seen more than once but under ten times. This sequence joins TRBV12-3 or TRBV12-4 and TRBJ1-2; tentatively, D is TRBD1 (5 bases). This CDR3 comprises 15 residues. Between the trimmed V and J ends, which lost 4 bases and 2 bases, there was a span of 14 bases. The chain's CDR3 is CASSYLQGGNYGYTF. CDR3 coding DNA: TGTGCCAGCAGTTATTTGCAGGGTGGGAACTATGGCTACACCTTC.

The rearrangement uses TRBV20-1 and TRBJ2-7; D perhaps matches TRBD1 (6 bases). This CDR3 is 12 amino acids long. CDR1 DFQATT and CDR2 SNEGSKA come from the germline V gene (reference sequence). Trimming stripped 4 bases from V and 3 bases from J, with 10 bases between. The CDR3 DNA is TGCAGTGCTACTCCACAGGGCTACGAGCAGTACTTC. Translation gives CSATPQGYEQYF.

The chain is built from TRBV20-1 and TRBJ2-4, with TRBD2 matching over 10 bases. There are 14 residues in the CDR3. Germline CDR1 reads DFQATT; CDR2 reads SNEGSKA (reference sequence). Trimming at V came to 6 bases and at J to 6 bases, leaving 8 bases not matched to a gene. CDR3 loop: CSAPLAGDRNIQYF. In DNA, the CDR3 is TGCAGTGCCCCCCTAGCGGGAGATCGAAACATTCAGTACTTC.

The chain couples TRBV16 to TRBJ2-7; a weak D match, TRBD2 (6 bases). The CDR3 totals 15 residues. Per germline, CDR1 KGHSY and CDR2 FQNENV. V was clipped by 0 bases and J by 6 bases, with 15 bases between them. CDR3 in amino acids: CASSQSLGQGGEQYF. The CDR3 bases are TGTGCCAGCAGCCAATCGTTGGGGCAGGGAGGCGAGCAGTACTTC.

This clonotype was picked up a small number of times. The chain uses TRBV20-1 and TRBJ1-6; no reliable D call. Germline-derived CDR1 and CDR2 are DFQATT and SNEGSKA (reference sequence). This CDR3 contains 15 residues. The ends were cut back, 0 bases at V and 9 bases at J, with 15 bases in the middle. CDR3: CSARDWSRSGSPLHF. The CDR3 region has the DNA TGCAGTGCTAGAGATTGGTCACGGTCTGGTTCACCCCTCCACTTT.

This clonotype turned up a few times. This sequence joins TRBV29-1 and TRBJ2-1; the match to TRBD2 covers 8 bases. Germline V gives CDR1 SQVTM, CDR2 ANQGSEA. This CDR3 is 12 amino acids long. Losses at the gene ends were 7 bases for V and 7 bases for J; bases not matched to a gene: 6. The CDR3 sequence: CSAGGPVNEQFF. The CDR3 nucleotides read TGCAGCGCGGGGGGGCCCGTTAATGAGCAGTTCTTC.

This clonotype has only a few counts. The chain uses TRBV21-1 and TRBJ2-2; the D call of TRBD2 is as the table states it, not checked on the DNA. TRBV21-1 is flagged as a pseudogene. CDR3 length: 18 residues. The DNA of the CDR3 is TGTGCCAGCAGCAAAGATGCTAGCGGCCCGAGGAACACCGGGGAGCTGTTTTTT. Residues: CASSKDASGPRNTGELFF.

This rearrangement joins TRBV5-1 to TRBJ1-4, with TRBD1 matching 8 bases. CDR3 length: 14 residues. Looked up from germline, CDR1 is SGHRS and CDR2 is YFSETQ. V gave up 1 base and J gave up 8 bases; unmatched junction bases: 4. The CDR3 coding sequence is TGCGCCAGCAGCTTGTACCAGGGGGCGGAAAAACTGTTTTTT. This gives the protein CASSLYQGAEKLFF.

The CDR3 loop is CASSLRHTGANVLTF. CDR3 sequence (DNA): TGTGCCAGCAGTTTGCGACATACTGGGGCCAACGTCCTGACTTTC. V and J are TRBV6-2 or TRBV6-3 and TRBJ2-6; no reliable D call. V lost 4 bases and J 2 bases, leaving 9 bases between the germline ends. CDR1 MNHEY and CDR2 SVGEGT come from the germline V gene. This CDR3 has 15 residues.